A selection of T cell receptor beta chains follows, all from one sample in a study of control samples from healthy donors and cancer patients. Sequencing used immunoSEQ multiplex PCR; TCRdb keeps in-frame clones, though not all of them. In the table there are around 180,000 clones, about 91% of which are singletons. What was sequenced was blood. These receptors were collected from a woman aged 35 to 49 in good health. CDR3s include the opening cysteine and the closing phenylalanine or tryptophan. D genes are given only for firm matches. The listing skips clone size in some rows; elsewhere it reads once, few, many or a size class.

abundance	d_gene	j_gene	v_gene	CDR3nt	CDR3aa
-	TRBD2	TRBJ2-1	TRBV7-8	TGTGCCAGCAGCCCCAACGGGGGGTCCTCCTACAATGAGCAGTTCTTC	CASSPNGGSSYNEQFF
-	-	TRBJ2-5	TRBV10-1	TGCGCCAGCAGTGAGGGCTTCAGAGCCTCGGAGACCCAGTACTTC	CASSEGFRASETQYF
-	-	TRBJ1-1	TRBV5-5	TGTGCCAGCAGCTTGGGAAAAGGGTTGAACACTGAAGCTTTCTTT	CASSLGKGLNTEAFF
-	-	TRBJ1-2	TRBV11-2	TGTGCCAGCAGCTCAGGGTGGGGCTACACCTTC	CASSSGWGYTF
-	-	TRBJ1-5	TRBV6-1	TGTGCCAGCAGTGAATCGGGGTCTCAGCCCCAGCATTTT	CASSESGSQPQHF
-	-	TRBJ1-3	TRBV19	TGTGCCAGTGAATCTGTAGACAGGACAACAAACACCATATATTTT	CASESVDRTTNTIYF
-	-	TRBJ1-3	TRBV13	TGTGCCAGCAGCTCGGTTCTAGGGGCCTCTGGAAACACCATATATTTT	CASSSVLGASGNTIYF
-	TRBD2	TRBJ2-5	TRBV4-2	TGTGCCAGCAGCCAAGAAGGGCTAGCGGGGGGGCTCGGGGAGACCCAGTACTTC	CASSQEGLAGGLGETQYF
-	-	TRBJ1-2	TRBV3-1/TRBV3-2	TGTGCCAGCAGTAGCCAGGGTGTGGGCTACACCTTC	CASSSQGVGYTF
-	-	TRBJ1-1	TRBV29-1	TGCAGCGTGGGTAGGGCAGGTGAAGCTTTCTTT	CSVGRAGEAFF
-	-	TRBJ2-1	TRBV6-5	TGTGCCAGCATATCGGACACGCACCACAATGAGCAGTTCTTC	CASISDTHHNEQFF
-	TRBD1	TRBJ2-1	TRBV29-1	TGCAGCGTTCCGACAGGGGCTAGCTCCTACAATGAGCAGTTCTTC	CSVPTGASSYNEQFF
-	-	TRBJ2-1	TRBV5-8	TGTGCCAGCACCGGAGGGGGACAGATCCTGAGCTCCTACAATGAGCAGTTCTTC	CASTGGGQILSSYNEQFF
-	TRBD1	TRBJ1-2	TRBV27	TGTGCCAGCAGTTCAAACAGGGGTGACTATGGCTACACCTTC	CASSSNRGDYGYTF
-	-	TRBJ1-3	TRBV3-1/TRBV3-2	TGTGCCAGCAGCCAAGGACAGGCCTCTGGAAACACCATATATTTT	CASSQGQASGNTIYF
-	-	TRBJ2-2	TRBV29-1	TGCAGCACAGGGAACGGGAACACCGGGGAGCTGTTTTTT	CSTGNGNTGELFF
-	TRBD1	TRBJ2-7	TRBV29-1	TGCAGCGTTGGACAGGGCCTCTCCTACGAGCAGTACTTC	CSVGQGLSYEQYF
-	-	TRBJ2-3	TRBV12-3/TRBV12-4	TGTGCCAGCAGCCAATACCCAGGCGATACGCAGTATTTT	CASSQYPGDTQYF
-	-	TRBJ1-1	TRBV7-9	TGTGCCAGCAGCTTAGAGGGGGTGGGCACTGAAGCTTTCTTT	CASSLEGVGTEAFF
-	TRBD1	TRBJ1-3	TRBV9	TGTGCCAGCAGCCCGGGACAGACAATCTCTGGAAACACCATATATTTT	CASSPGQTISGNTIYF
-	-	TRBJ1-1	TRBV5-4	TGTGCCAGCAGCCACAAATTGGACACTGAAGCTTTCTTT	CASSHKLDTEAFF
-	-	TRBJ2-7	TRBV4-1	TGCGCCAGCAGCCTCCCCTGCGAGCAGTACTTC	CASSLPCEQYF
-	TRBD1	TRBJ1-5	TRBV6-5	TGTGCCAGCAGTTACGGGACAGGGGGGAATCAGCCCCAGCATTTT	CASSYGTGGNQPQHF
-	TRBD1	TRBJ1-2	TRBV11-2	TGTGCCACTAATTCCAAACCGGGGATGCAGGGGGTCCTCTATGGCTACACCTTC	CATNSKPGMQGVLYGYTF
-	TRBD1	TRBJ2-1	TRBV3-1/TRBV3-2	TGTGCCAGCAGCTATGTTGAACAGGGGTATAATGAGCAGTTCTTC	CASSYVEQGYNEQFF
few	-	TRBJ1-5	TRBV2	TGTGCCAGCAGGGCAACTGGCATTCAGCCCCAGCATTTT	CASRATGIQPQHF
once	TRBD1	TRBJ1-1	TRBV10-3	TGTGCCATCAGCGGGACAGCTTTGAGCACTGAAGCTTTCTTT	CAISGTALSTEAFF
-	-	TRBJ2-5	TRBV4-1	TGCGCCAGCAGCCAAGAGGACGACCCACAAGAGACCCAGTACTTC	CASSQEDDPQETQYF
-	TRBD2	TRBJ2-3	TRBV6-1	TGTGCCAGCAGTGTCCTAGCGGGGGGGCTTGTAAGCACAGATACGCAGTATTTT	CASSVLAGGLVSTDTQYF
-	TRBD2	TRBJ2-1	TRBV7-8	TGTGCCAGCAGCTTGCTGTCCAGCGGGGGTAGGAATGAGCAGTTCTTC	CASSLLSSGGRNEQFF
-	-	TRBJ1-4	TRBV5-4	TGTGCCAGCAGCCCAGGGCAGGGAGTGAATGAAAAACTGTTTTTT	CASSPGQGVNEKLFF
-	-	TRBJ2-5	TRBV9	TGTGCCAGCAGCGGCCGGGACTGGCAAGAGACCCAGTACTTC	CASSGRDWQETQYF
-	TRBD1	TRBJ1-1	TRBV7-8	TGTGCCAGCATAGTAGGGGGCGCGAGGACTGAAGCTTTCTTT	CASIVGGARTEAFF
-	-	TRBJ2-4	TRBV3-1/TRBV3-2	TGTGCCAGCAGCCAACAGGCCCTAGCCAAAAACATTCAGTACTTC	CASSQQALAKNIQYF
few	-	TRBJ2-7	TRBV27	TGTGCCAGCAGTTTATACCCTTCGGGCGAGCAGTACTTC	CASSLYPSGEQYF
-	TRBD2	TRBJ2-5	TRBV5-1	TGCGCCAGCAGCCCCGGCGCACTAGCGGGGGCCCAAGAGACCCAGTACTTC	CASSPGALAGAQETQYF
-	-	TRBJ2-2	TRBV7-9	TGTGCCAGCAGCCCCGGGGCCGCCTGGGCCGGGGAGCTGTTTTTT	CASSPGAAWAGELFF
-	-	TRBJ2-3	TRBV7-9	TGTGCCAGCAGCTTAAGGTCAGGGGTAGATACGCAGTATTTT	CASSLRSGVDTQYF
once	TRBD2	TRBJ2-2	TRBV6-6	TGTGCCAGCAGTTACAGGACGGGGGGTTTATCCGGGGAGCTGTTTTTT	CASSYRTGGLSGELFF
-	-	TRBJ2-3	TRBV7-2	TGTACAATAAGCACAGATACGCAGTATTTT	CTISTDTQYF
-	TRBD2	TRBJ2-3	TRBV27	TGTGCCAGCAGTTTAGCAGGAGCGGGGGCAGATACGCAGTATTTT	CASSLAGAGADTQYF
-	-	TRBJ2-5	TRBV9	TGTGCCAGCAGCGTAGGGGAAAGGGAGACCCAGTACTTC	CASSVGERETQYF
-	-	TRBJ1-5	TRBV6-5	TGTGCCAGTGCGGGGGGGTCAACAAGCAATCAGCCCCAGCATTTT	CASAGGSTSNQPQHF
-	TRBD1	TRBJ1-5	TRBV7-8	TGTGCCAGCAGCATCAGACAGGGTAGAAATCAGCCCCAGCATTTT	CASSIRQGRNQPQHF
once	TRBD1	TRBJ1-1	TRBV5-1	TGCGCCAGCAGCTTGGAAGGGGGCCCTCTGAACACTGAAGCTTTCTTT	CASSLEGGPLNTEAFF
-	-	TRBJ2-5	TRBV19	TGTGCCAGTAGTTCCCGCGCCTCAGAGACCCAGTACTTC	CASSSRASETQYF
-	-	TRBJ1-1	TRBV15	TGTGCCACCAGCAATGGACTGAACACTGAAGCTTTCTTT	CATSNGLNTEAFF
-	TRBD1	TRBJ1-6	TRBV5-5	TGTGCCAGCAGCTCCGGGACAGACAATTCACCCCTCCACTTT	CASSSGTDNSPLHF
-	TRBD1	TRBJ2-1	TRBV11-2	TGTGCCAGCGCAAATCCGGGACAGGGGGTCCACAATGAGCAGTTCTTC	CASANPGQGVHNEQFF
once	-	TRBJ1-1	TRBV19	TGTGCCAGTAAGGGGCTCCCATATACTGAAGCTTTCTTT	CASKGLPYTEAFF
-	-	TRBJ1-1	TRBV2	TGTGCCAGCAGAACGAACACTGAAGCTTTCTTT	CASRTNTEAFF
once	-	TRBJ2-1	TRBV28	TGTGCCAGCAGTAAGACAGGCTACAATGAGCAGTTCTTC	CASSKTGYNEQFF
-	TRBD1	TRBJ2-7	TRBV6-6	TGTGCCAGCAGTTACTCTAAACAGGGGCTGTACGAGCAGTACTTC	CASSYSKQGLYEQYF
-	-	TRBJ2-1	TRBV2	TGTGCCAGCAGTGAACCTTGGGGAACCTACAATGAGCAGTTCTTC	CASSEPWGTYNEQFF
-	TRBD1	TRBJ1-2	TRBV2	TGTGCCAGCAAGGAGGGGGCGGATGGCTACACCTTC	CASKEGADGYTF
-	-	TRBJ2-7	TRBV6-5	TGTGCCAGCAGTTACTCGGGGGGGCAGGAATTGTACGAGCAGTACTTC	CASSYSGGQELYEQYF
-	-	TRBJ1-6	TRBV6-5	TGTGCCAGCAGTATTCGGGGTTCACCCCTCCACTTT	CASSIRGSPLHF
-	-	TRBJ2-1	TRBV6-5	TGTGCCAGCATTCCCGGGGCCGGCTACAATGAGCAGTTCTTC	CASIPGAGYNEQFF
-	TRBD1	TRBJ1-3	TRBV18	TGTGCCAGCTCACCGATGACAGGGAGCTCTGGAAACACCATATATTTT	CASSPMTGSSGNTIYF
-	-	TRBJ1-1	TRBV2	TGTGCCAGCAGTGAGGAGGGCAACACTGAAGCTTTCTTT	CASSEEGNTEAFF